The clone carrying this T cell receptor beta chain was picked up a small number of times. What it binds is not known. This sample stems from a study of early T cells in non-severe SARS-CoV-2 infection. In the study overall: Sequencing was performed on bulk RNA from unsorted whole blood, leaving chains unpaired.

General study results and limits: In VDJdb matching, anti-spike CD8 responses were favored while private and CD4 specificities went missing.

The V gene lost 2 bases and the J gene lost 2 bases, with 12 bases spanning the gap. This CDR3 comprises 14 residues. Germline V gene lookup returns CDR1 GTSNPN and CDR2 SVGIG (reference sequence). The TCR library protocol attached unique molecular identifiers to the individual cDNA molecules. TCRdb passed the 5' RACE reads through MiXCR, listing each CDR3 protein once. The table has tens of thousands of distinct CDR3 sequences, 5.6% seen once. The sample was whole blood. The source of this sequence is an adult who was a healthcare worker with PCR-confirmed SARS-CoV-2 infection or an uninfected control (not recorded which). The rearrangement uses TRBV30 and TRBJ1-2; TRBD1 is a possible D gene (6 bases). CDR3 in amino acids: CAWSMRTVNYGYTF. The CDR3 DNA sequence: TGTGCCTGGAGTATGCGGACAGTAAACTATGGCTACACCTTC.